This T cell receptor beta chain was observed in a study of blood T cells in healthy people across ages. Germline V lookup: CDR1 SGHTA, CDR2 FQGNSA. Trimming left V 2 bases short and J 3 bases short, with 14 bases between. This CDR3 contains 15 residues. Alongside a J-beta primer mix, a sample-barcoded 5' primer served in a second PCR lasting 7 to 11 cycles. MiXCR, run by TCRdb on the 5' RACE reads, gives a single entry per CDR3 protein. The sample contains over 450,000 distinct CDR3 sequences, about 24% of which appear only once. This sample was also put to use in a study of T cells of mothers and their children.

Specimen: blood. The receptor comes from a boy between 10 and 17 years old in good health. V usage is TRBV7-2 and J usage is TRBJ2-7; TRBD1 might be the D (5 bases). CDR3 sequence (DNA): TGTGCCAGCAGCTTATGGGGCCCCAACGACTACGAGCAGTACTTC. This gives the protein CASSLWGPNDYEQYF.